This T cell receptor (beta chain) was sequenced for a study of OX40 agonist ivuxolimab in advanced cancers. Study summary: Hepatocellular carcinoma, melanoma, renal cell or head and neck cancer affected the dose-escalation patients. Prior therapy, whether anti-PD-1, anti-PD-L1 or anti-CTLA-4, was allowed, and roughly 41% had some. Partial responses, seen in three patients, involved one hepatocellular carcinoma and two cutaneous melanomas. Study results and limitations: Among the lowest peripheral clonal expansion occurred in 0.1-3.0 mg/kg partial responders.

Germline CDR1 LNHDA, CDR2 SQIVND (reference sequence). CDR3 size: 13 residues. The J segment lost 6 bases and the V segment lost 10 bases, leaving 7 bases of the junction unmatched. As for this clone: Its specificity is unknown.

Produced via immunoSEQ multiplex PCR; TCRdb's table is partial and in-frame only. The table has 100,000 to 120,000 clones, approximately 89% seen once. The source is an adult with an advanced solid tumor such as melanoma, head and neck, liver or kidney cancer. This rearrangement joins TRBV19 to TRBJ2-7, with TRBD2 matching 12 bases. The source was CD4+ or CD8+ T cells sorted from blood, collected in a trial of the OX40 agonist ivuxolimab. The DNA for the CDR3 is TGTGCCACCAAGACTAGCGGGAGCGGCGAGCAGTACTTC. Translated, it gives CATKTSGSGEQYF. Together with reference TRBV19 and TRBJ2-7, the CDR3 gives the full variable domain: DGGITQSPKYLFRKEGQNVTLSCEQNLNHDAMYWYRQDPGQGLRLIYYSQIVNDFQKGDIAEGYSVSREKKESFPLTVTSAQKNPTAFYLCATKTSGSGEQYFGPGTRLTVT.